Listed below are T cell receptor beta chains from one sample, sequenced in a study of blood T cell repertoires in COVID-19. Using immunoSEQ multiplex PCR, the repertoire was profiled, and TCRdb retains in-frame clones only, with some absent. The sample yields over 200,000 clones, about 84% seen once. Sequencing input: peripheral blood. Source of these receptors: an elderly woman with acute or convalescent COVID-19. Each CDR3 is given with its conserved first and last residue. D genes are given only for firm matches. Clone size, where shown, is once, few, many, or a class for clones that have expanded.

abundance	v_gene	j_gene	d_gene	CDR3aa	CDR3nt
.	TRBV10-3	TRBJ2-3	.	CAISEGQATTDTQYF	TGTGCCATCAGTGAGGGGCAGGCCACCACAGATACGCAGTATTTT
.	TRBV5-1	TRBJ2-5	.	CASSLGTGRQETQYF	TGCGCCAGCAGCTTGGGCACAGGGCGCCAAGAGACCCAGTACTTC
.	TRBV18	TRBJ1-6	.	CASSPRTDPGNSPLHF	TGTGCCAGCTCACCACGGACAGACCCGGGGAATTCACCCCTCCACTTT
few	TRBV6-5	TRBJ1-2	.	CASRRDGQMGYTF	TGTGCCAGCAGGCGGGACGGCCAAATGGGCTACACCTTC
few	TRBV10-3	TRBJ1-2	.	CAISESADYGYTF	TGTGCCATCAGTGAGTCTGCAGACTATGGCTACACCTTC
few	TRBV18	TRBJ1-5	.	CASSPPNGRGNQPQHF	TGTGCCAGCTCACCGCCGAATGGCCGTGGCAATCAGCCCCAGCATTTT
.	TRBV6-5	TRBJ1-3	TRBD1	CASSLRGPGNTIYF	TGTGCCAGCAGCCTCAGGGGGCCTGGAAACACCATATATTTT
.	TRBV5-1	TRBJ2-7	TRBD1	CASSRGQGGDEQYF	TGCGCCAGCAGCCGCGGACAGGGTGGAGATGAGCAGTACTTC
few	TRBV5-1	TRBJ2-7	.	CASSSGQDSSEQYF	TGCGCCAGCAGCTCCGGCCAGGACTCTTCCGAGCAGTACTTC
.	TRBV9	TRBJ2-1	.	CASRAGGDREVTYNEQFF	TGTGCCAGCCGCGCGGGGGGGGACAGGGAGGTTACCTACAATGAGCAGTTCTTC
.	TRBV19	TRBJ2-2	.	CASSIRTDTGELFF	TGTGCCAGTAGTATTCGGACAGACACCGGGGAGCTGTTTTTT
.	TRBV5-1	TRBJ2-2	TRBD2	CASSFESSGSGGELFF	TGCGCCAGCAGCTTCGAGTCTAGCGGGAGTGGCGGGGAGCTGTTTTTT
.	TRBV19	TRBJ1-4	TRBD1	CASSRQGINEKLFF	TGTGCCAGTAGCCGACAGGGGATTAATGAAAAACTGTTTTTT
.	TRBV3-1/TRBV3-2	TRBJ1-6	.	CASSQVLQGNSPLHF	TGTGCCAGCAGCCAAGTTTTGCAGGGGAATTCACCCCTCCACTTT
.	TRBV5-1	TRBJ1-5	.	CASSPGGSLNQPQHF	TGCGCCAGCAGCCCTGGCGGTTCTCTTAATCAGCCCCAGCATTTT
.	TRBV6-5	TRBJ1-5	TRBD1	CASSMNRGVNQPQHF	TGTGCCAGCAGTATGAACAGGGGGGTCAATCAGCCCCAGCATTTT
once	TRBV28	TRBJ2-2	.	CASQGNTGELFF	TGTGCTAGCCAGGGAAACACCGGGGAGCTGTTTTTT
.	TRBV11-2	TRBJ2-7	TRBD1	CASSLVRQGVSEQYF	TGTGCCAGCAGCTTAGTGAGACAGGGAGTCAGCGAGCAGTACTTC
.	TRBV10-3	TRBJ2-7	TRBD2	CAISEASGGFEQYF	TGTGCCATCAGTGAGGCTAGCGGGGGTTTCGAGCAGTACTTC
.	TRBV6-5	TRBJ1-4	.	CASSSHSTANEKLFF	TGTGCCAGCAGTAGCCACAGCACGGCTAATGAAAAACTGTTTTTT
.	TRBV7-2	TRBJ1-1	.	CASSPREADTEAFF	TGTGCCAGCAGCCCCCGAGAGGCGGACACTGAAGCTTTCTTT
.	TRBV4-1	TRBJ1-4	TRBD1	CASSIRQGDEKLFF	TGCGCCAGCAGCATCCGACAGGGGGATGAAAAACTGTTTTTT
.	TRBV5-1	TRBJ2-5	.	CASSSRTRTQETQYF	TGCGCCAGCAGCTCACGGACACGAACGCAAGAGACCCAGTACTTC
.	TRBV11-3	TRBJ2-2	.	CASSLGRTNTGELFF	TGTGCCAGCAGCTTAGGCAGGACGAACACCGGGGAGCTGTTTTTT
once	TRBV6-5	TRBJ1-2	TRBD1	CASSYGGQGAYGYTF	TGTGCCAGCAGTTACGGGGGACAGGGGGCCTATGGCTACACCTTC
.	TRBV18	TRBJ1-1	.	CASSPPRGNTEAFF	TGTGCCAGCTCACCACCCAGAGGGAACACTGAAGCTTTCTTT
.	TRBV5-1	TRBJ1-3	TRBD1	CASSSIQGPSSGNTIYF	TGCGCCAGCAGCTCAATACAGGGGCCAAGCTCTGGAAACACCATATATTTT
few	TRBV7-9	TRBJ1-1	.	CASTTDIPNTEAFF	TGTGCCAGCACCACGGACATTCCGAACACTGAAGCTTTCTTT
.	TRBV6-1	TRBJ1-1	.	CASSVADSYEAFF	TGTGCCAGCAGTGTAGCGGACAGCTATGAAGCTTTCTTT
few	TRBV3-1/TRBV3-2	TRBJ1-5	.	CASSQGVSNQPQHF	TGTGCCAGCAGCCAGGGAGTTAGCAATCAGCCCCAGCATTTT
few	TRBV7-2	TRBJ1-5	.	CASSLEEFQPQHF	TGTGCCAGCAGCTTAGAAGAGTTTCAGCCCCAGCATTTT
.	TRBV25-1	TRBJ1-1	TRBD1	CASSEYIVDRGLAFF	TGTGCCAGCAGTGAATACATCGTGGACAGGGGGCTTGCTTTCTTT
.	TRBV7-9	TRBJ2-5	TRBD2	CASSGWGLAEETQYF	TGTGCCAGCAGTGGGTGGGGACTAGCGGAAGAGACCCAGTACTTC
.	TRBV6-6	TRBJ2-3	.	CASSQLSGDTQYF	TGTGCCAGCAGTCAGCTCTCGGGAGATACGCAGTATTTT
.	TRBV4-1	TRBJ2-7	TRBD1	CASSQGQGAYEQYF	TGCGCCAGCAGCCAAGGACAGGGGGCTTACGAGCAGTACTTC
.	TRBV21-1	TRBJ1-5	.	CASSRSDRGSRQPQHF	TGTGCCAGCAGCCGCTCTGACAGGGGGTCTCGGCAGCCCCAGCATTTT
.	TRBV5-6	TRBJ2-5	.	CASSLGGGRETQYF	TGTGCCAGCAGCTTGGGAGGCGGGCGGGAGACCCAGTACTTC
few	TRBV12-5	TRBJ1-1	TRBD1	CASGLVLGQGARNTEAFF	TGTGCTAGTGGTTTGGTACTAGGTCAGGGGGCCAGGAACACTGAAGCTTTCTTT
.	TRBV5-1	TRBJ2-3	TRBD2	CASSSTSGVDTQYF	TGCGCCAGCAGCTCGACTAGCGGGGTAGATACGCAGTATTTT
.	TRBV7-8	TRBJ2-7	.	CASSLTDSYEQYF	TGTGCCAGCAGCTTGACAGATTCCTACGAGCAGTACTTC
few	TRBV4-1	TRBJ1-2	.	CASSQDLAGFNGYTF	TGCGCCAGCAGCCAAGACCTCGCAGGGTTTAATGGCTACACCTTC
once	TRBV7-8	TRBJ1-5	TRBD1	CASSSGTANQPQHF	TGTGCCAGCAGCTCCGGGACAGCCAATCAGCCCCAGCATTTT
.	TRBV14	TRBJ2-7	TRBD1	CASSQVRRQGFPYEQYF	TGTGCCAGCAGCCAAGTAAGGAGACAGGGGTTTCCCTACGAGCAGTACTTC
.	TRBV19	TRBJ2-3	TRBD2	CATGGTSGGVMVDTQYF	TGTGCCACCGGAGGGACTAGCGGGGGGGTGATGGTGGATACGCAGTATTTT
.	TRBV19	TRBJ1-5	TRBD1	CASSPGQWSQPQHF	TGTGCCAGTAGCCCGGGACAGTGGTCTCAGCCCCAGCATTTT
few	TRBV7-8	TRBJ1-6	.	CASSLEGKGIRDKTSPLHF	TGTGCCAGCAGCTTAGAAGGGAAGGGTATCAGGGATAAGACTTCACCCCTCCACTTT
.	TRBV20-1	TRBJ2-3	.	CSASQRLGRDTQYF	TGCAGTGCTAGTCAGCGGCTAGGTAGGGATACGCAGTATTTT
.	TRBV7-9	TRBJ2-5	TRBD2	CASSLGAGGETQYF	TGTGCCAGCAGCTTAGGGGCGGGAGGTGAGACCCAGTACTTC
.	TRBV5-1	TRBJ2-7	TRBD2	CASSGTSGTTREQYF	TGCGCCAGCAGTGGAACTAGCGGAACGACGCGGGAGCAGTACTTC
.	TRBV7-8	TRBJ2-3	.	CASSPSTDTQYF	TGTGCCAGCAGCCCTAGCACAGATACGCAGTATTTT
.	TRBV18	TRBJ1-5	.	CASSTDYDQPQHF	TGTGCCAGCTCTACAGATTACGATCAGCCCCAGCATTTT
.	TRBV6-5	TRBJ1-5	.	CASSGGDQPQHF	TGTGCCAGCAGCGGGGGGGATCAGCCCCAGCATTTT
.	TRBV2	TRBJ1-4	.	CASSESRFNEKLFF	TGTGCCAGCAGTGAATCCCGGTTTAATGAAAAACTGTTTTTT
once	TRBV3-1/TRBV3-2	TRBJ2-2	TRBD2	CASSSGTSGGAGELFF	TGTGCCAGCAGTTCCGGGACTAGCGGGGGTGCCGGGGAGCTGTTTTTT
once	TRBV7-7	TRBJ1-4	.	CASSPLSAINEKLFF	TGTGCCAGCAGCCCCCTTTCAGCGATTAATGAAAAACTGTTTTTT
.	TRBV19	TRBJ1-1	.	CASSILDKTTEAFF	TGTGCCAGTAGTATCCTGGACAAGACGACTGAAGCTTTCTTT
.	TRBV6-5	TRBJ2-7	TRBD1	CASSRDRGPSYEQYF	TGTGCCAGCAGTCGCGACAGGGGGCCCTCCTACGAGCAGTACTTC
.	TRBV2	TRBJ1-1	.	CASSNLGGIEAFF	TGTGCCAGCAGTAACCTGGGGGGAATTGAAGCTTTCTTT
.	TRBV7-9	TRBJ1-2	.	CARKPGGYTF	TGTGCCCGAAAGCCGGGTGGCTACACCTTC